The 27 T cell receptor beta chains below were found in one sample sequenced in a study of tumor-infiltrating lymphocytes in primary liver carcinoma. Unsorted whole blood supplied the RNA, and germline DNA was extracted too. Using a constant-region primer together with ProtoScript II reverse transcriptase, TCR beta cDNA was made from around 500 ng of total RNA. Slightly modified ARM-PCR served as the procedure for the TCR beta libraries. These libraries came from three rounds of nested multiplex PCR. Each of the first two PCR rounds ran about 9 cycles with TRBV1-TRBV30 forward and C-beta reverse primers. MiXCR, applied by TCRdb to the multiplex PCR reads, yields one record per CDR3 protein. Here the sample spans fewer than 350,000 distinct CDR3 sequences, roughly two thirds being singletons. Specimen: peripheral blood. The source of these receptors is a man in his forties or fifties with primary liver carcinoma and hepatitis B virus infection.

This clonotype showed up just once. The V and J genes are TRBV4-3 and TRBJ2-1, with D hard to call. V was clipped by 3 bases and J by 16 bases, with 22 bases between them. CDR1 is LGHNA and CDR2 is YSLEER in the germline V gene. The CDR3 contains 14 residues. The CDR3 sequence: CASSQDPGLRNLFF. CDR3 nucleotides: TGCGCCAGCAGCCAGGATCCGGGCCTTCGAAATCTTTTCTTC.

Comment on this clonotype: This may arise from a read error, as a much more abundant clone is one base away. No conserved phenylalanine or tryptophan ends this CDR3, so it is likely a read error. This CDR3 is CASSQRTGDTQYL. CDR3 nucleotides: TGTGCCAGCAGCCAAAGGACGGGCGATACGCAGTATCTT. The V call is TRBV14, the J call TRBJ2-3; D gene ambiguous. There are 13 residues in the CDR3. CDR1 and CDR2 (germline): SGHDN, FVKESK. V lost 2 bases, J lost 6 bases, and 9 bases lay in between.

The chain joins TRBV5-1 to TRBJ1-5; D is unclear. Germline V gives CDR1 SGHRS, CDR2 YFSETQ. CDR3 size: 14 residues. V shed 4 bases and J shed 4 bases, with 12 bases lying between them. The CDR3 loop reads CASSLNGANQPQHF. CDR3 DNA: TGCGCCAGCAGCCTTAACGGTGCGAATCAGCCCCAGCATTTT.

Remarks on this clonotype: This may stem from a read error, because a much larger clone lies one nucleotide away. V gene TRBV12-3 or TRBV12-4 combines with J gene TRBJ2-1; D is ambiguous. This CDR3 has 13 residues. The CDR3 DNA is TGTGTCAGCAGGCAAGACCCCGAGGATGAGCAGTTCTTC. Translating it yields CVSRQDPEDEQFF.

The chain links TRBV15 to TRBJ2-3; D remains unclear. Germline values: CDR1 LNHNV, CDR2 YYDKDF (reference sequence). CDR3 size: 13 residues. Trimming took 3 bases from V and 2 from J, leaving 6 bases between them. The CDR3 loop is CATSSGFTDTQYF. CDR3 bases: TGTGCCACCAGCAGCGGCTTCACAGATACGCAGTATTTT.

Details on this clonotype: Since no conserved phenylalanine or tryptophan closes the CDR3, a read error is the likely cause. V gene TRBV28 combines with J gene TRBJ2-3; 16 nucleotides match TRBD2. Germline CDR1 MDHEN, CDR2 SYDVKM. The V and J ends lost 4 bases and 10 bases, in that order; junction bases with no gene match: 8. The CDR3 totals 16 residues. CDR3 protein: CASSSSGTSGRGPQYY. The CDR3 DNA reads TGTGCCAGCAGTTCGTCCGGGACTAGCGGGAGGGGACCGCAGTATTAT.

A word on this clonotype: This may stem from a read error, because a much larger clone lies one nucleotide away. The chain combines TRBV6-5 with TRBJ1-1, with 7 positions matching TRBD1. Germline CDR1 MNHEY, CDR2 SVGAGI. There are 14 residues in the CDR3. DNA of the CDR3: TGTGCCAGCAGTTACGGGACAGTGAACACTGAAGCTCTCTTT. It translates to CASSYGTVNTEALF.

Details on this clonotype: Germline and junction disagree at one end, which may indicate a read error. This chain joins TRBV11-2 and TRBJ2-2; 11 nucleotides match TRBD2. Germline V CDR1 and CDR2: SGHAT, FQNNGV. CDR3 length: 17 residues. CDR3 sequence reads: CASSVRTSGRGTGELVF. The CDR3 bases are TGTGCCAGCAGCGTAAGAACTAGCGGGAGAGGAACCGGGGAGCTGGTTTTT.

To note about this clonotype: One base away lies a much larger clone, so this may be a sequencing read error. The chain couples TRBV28 to TRBJ2-1; TRBD2 matches 13 bases. The CDR3 is made up of 14 amino acids. The germline gives CDR1 MDHEN, CDR2 SYDVKM. CDR3 bases: TGTGCCAGCAGCTCCGCCGGGACTAGCGGGAACGGACTCTTC. Translating gives CASSSAGTSGNGLF.

To note about this clonotype: The junction shows a germline mismatch at one end, possibly a read error. V and J are TRBV11-1 and TRBJ2-2; perhaps TRBD2 as D (5 bases). Germline CDR1 reads SGHAT; CDR2 reads FQDESV (reference sequence). The CDR3 has 15 residues. As DNA, the CDR3 is TGTGCCAGCAGCTATCGCACTGCTGGCACCGGGGAGCTGCTTTTT. Amino acids: CASSYRTAGTGELLF.

Worth noting for this clonotype: A read error may explain this, as a much larger clone is one base away. J is TRBJ2-1 and V is TRBV29-1; D gene uncertain. This CDR3 has 14 residues. Looked up from germline, CDR1 is SQVTM and CDR2 is ANQGSEA. The V and J ends lost 4 bases and 7 bases respectively, with 17 bases between them. DNA of the CDR3: TGCAGCGTTGTACCCCATAGCCGTCTGAATGAGCAGTTCTTC. The encoded protein is CSVVPHSRLNEQFF.

Worth noting for this clonotype: A read error may be the cause here, since a much bigger clone is one base away. As the CDR3 is not closed by the conserved phenylalanine or tryptophan, this likely results from a read error. The V gene is TRBV6-2 or TRBV6-3, the J gene TRBJ2-2; 12 bases fit TRBD2. Germline V lookup: CDR1 MNHEY, CDR2 SVGEGT. With V trimmed by 6 bases and J by 1 base, 3 bases remained unmatched. This CDR3 is built from 16 residues. In DNA, the CDR3 is TGTGCCAGCAGAACGGGACTAGCGGGGAACACCGGGGAGCTGTTTTAT. The encoded protein is CASRTGLAGNTGELFY.

On this clonotype: The junction does not match germline at one end; this may be a read error. V and J are TRBV12-3 or TRBV12-4 and TRBJ2-2, with unresolved D. The CDR3 consists of 16 residues. In DNA form, the CDR3 reads TGTGCCAGCATCACCATAAGCTGGCTTAACACAGGGGAGCTGTTTTTT. It yields the protein CASITISWLNTGELFF.

The V call is TRBV11-3, the J call TRBJ2-1; D not certain. V was cut by 2 bases and J by 8 bases, with 13 bases left in between. The CDR3 sequence is 14 residues long. Germline loops: CDR1 SGHNT, CDR2 YENEEA. The CDR3, as DNA: TGTGCCAGCAGCTTATGCGTCTCGAACGATGAGCAGTTCTTC. This translates into CASSLCVSNDEQFF.

CDR3 protein: CASSSAPSYEQYF. The CDR3 DNA reads TGTGCCAGCAGCTCAGCACCTTCCTACGAGCAGTACTTC. The chain joins TRBV7-9 to TRBJ2-7; D remains ambiguous. The CDR3 sequence is 13 residues long. Germline V gene data show CDR1 as SEHNR and CDR2 as FQNEAQ (reference sequence). V dropped 4 bases and J dropped 1 base, with 8 bases sitting between them.

This chain joins TRBV10-3 and TRBJ1-1, with 8 bases aligning to TRBD1. Germline CDR1 is ENHRY and CDR2 is SYGVKD. With 4 bases clipped from V and 4 bases from J, the junction kept 8 bases outside the gene matches. The length of the CDR3 is 15 residues. In nucleotides, the CDR3 is TGTGCCATCAGTGCAGGGGGCCGGCATGGCACTGAAGCTTTCTTT. Encoded protein: CAISAGGRHGTEAFF.

This clonotype was seen at least ten times. V usage is TRBV29-1 and J usage is TRBJ2-3; a weak D match, TRBD2 (5 bases). Germline CDR1 SQVTM, CDR2 ANQGSEA. The CDR3 covers 11 residues. V was shortened by 3 bases and J by 7 bases, with 8 bases between the two germline ends. The CDR3 sequence is CSVDSGNTQYF. CDR3 nucleotide sequence: TGCAGCGTTGACTCCGGGAATACGCAGTATTTT.

On this clonotype itself: Just one base apart from a much larger clone, this may be a read error. The rearrangement links TRBV12-3 or TRBV12-4 to TRBJ2-7, with TRBD2 matching 11 bases. The CDR3 spans 14 residues. Here the CDR3 reads CACSFNLAGGEQYF. CDR3 coding DNA: TGTGCCTGCAGTTTTAACCTAGCGGGAGGCGAGCAGTACTTC.

The CDR3 loop is CARSSGPYNEQFF. CDR3 DNA: TGTGCCAGGAGCTCCGGCCCCTACAATGAGCAGTTCTTC. V gene TRBV6-5 combines with J gene TRBJ2-1; no firm D call. CDR1 and CDR2 (germline): MNHEY, SVGAGI. The CDR3 sequence is 13 residues long. Trimming cost V 9 bases and J 2 bases, with 11 bases left between them.

This clonotype was picked up a small number of times. Germline is not matched at one junction end, which may reflect a read error. This chain's CDR3 is CASNLHTDTQYF. CDR3 bases: TGTGCCAGCAACTTACACACAGATACGCAGTATTTT. The V and J genes are TRBV7-9 and TRBJ2-3, with no clear D. This CDR3 has 12 residues. Germline-derived CDR1 and CDR2 are SEHNR and FQNEAQ (reference sequence).

DNA of the CDR3: TGCATCGCTGCGTCAGGACAGTACTACGAGCAGTACTTC. It translates to CIAASGQYYEQYF. The V call is TRBV29-1, the J call TRBJ2-7, with D maybe TRBD1 (6 bases). CDR1 SQVTM and CDR2 ANQGSEA come from the germline V gene. The CDR3 covers 13 residues.

As for this clonotype: Possible read error: a much larger clone is one base away. The V call is TRBV12-3 or TRBV12-4, the J call TRBJ2-7; 9 bases map to TRBD2. V gave up 3 bases and J gave up 4 bases; unmatched junction bases: 4. The CDR3 runs to 14 residues. CDR3 protein: CASSFGLARYEQYF. CDR3 nucleotide sequence: TGTGCCAGCAGTTTCGGACTAGCGAGGTACGAGCAGTACTTC.

A note on this clonotype: With a much larger clone just one base away, this may be a read error. The V gene is TRBV10-3, the J gene TRBJ2-2, with D perhaps TRBD1 (5 bases). The CDR3 is 13 amino acids. Between the trimmed V and J ends, which lost 6 bases and 3 bases, there was a span of 8 bases. Germline CDR1 is ENHRY and CDR2 is SYGVKD. The CDR3 spells CAISPQDTGELFF. As DNA, the CDR3 is TGTGCCATCAGCCCACAGGACACCGGGGAGCTGTTTTTT.

Concerning this clonotype: This sequence may be a read error, since a much larger clone differs from it by one base. The chain is built from TRBV6-1 and TRBJ1-1; no reliable D call. Germline CDR1 reads MNHNS; CDR2 reads SASEGT. The CDR3 contains 13 residues. V gave up 7 bases and J gave up 3 bases, with 12 bases separating them. The CDR3 reads CASISYGDTEAFF. The DNA of the CDR3 is TGTGCCAGCATCAGCTATGGGGACACTGAAGCTTTCTTT.

Remarks on this clonotype: The junction and the germline gene differ at one end; a read error may be behind it. V and J are TRBV11-2 and TRBJ2-7; 8 bases are shared with TRBD2. Germline V CDR1 and CDR2: SGHAT, FQNNGV. The CDR3 consists of 14 residues. The CDR3 spells CTSSLALAGLEQYF. The CDR3, as DNA: TGTACCAGCAGCTTGGCTCTAGCGGGCCTCGAGCAGTACTTC.

This rearrangement joins TRBV27 to TRBJ2-5; no definite D call. Germline values: CDR1 MNHEY, CDR2 SMNVEV (reference sequence). V lost 0 bases and J 1 base, leaving 3 bases between the germline ends. The CDR3 runs to 13 residues. The chain's CDR3 is CASSLSRQETQYF. Here the CDR3 DNA reads TGTGCCAGCAGTTTATCCCGCCAAGAGACCCAGTACTTC.

With regard to this clonotype: A read error may account for a junction end that differs from germline. The CDR3 region is CASCVAGFAALGQETQYF. In nucleotides, the CDR3 is TGTGCCAGCTGCGTGGCAGGGTTCGCCGCTCTGGGTCAAGAGACCCAGTACTTT. The V call is TRBV5-6, the J call TRBJ2-5; perhaps TRBD1 as D (5 bases). The CDR3 covers 18 residues. From germline, CDR1 is SGHDT and CDR2 YYEEEE.